The sequence of this T cell receptor (beta chain) was determined in a study of blood T cell repertoires in COVID-19. Produced via immunoSEQ multiplex PCR; TCRdb's table is partial and in-frame only. The table has roughly 100,000 clones, 65% to 80% seen once. This clone came up once. Germline assignment: CDR1 SGHAT and CDR2 FQNNGV. The V end was cut by 2 bases, the J end by 4 bases, with 21 bases between. The CDR3 sequence is 18 residues long. The sample comprised peripheral blood. The chain uses TRBV11-2 and TRBJ2-1; possible D gene TRBD2, 6 bases. The origin of this receptor is a woman in her 70s with acute or convalescent COVID-19. The CDR3 DNA follows: TGTGCCAGCAGCTTAACCCCCATGACTAGTATTGTATACAATGAGCAGTTCTTC. It specifies CASSLTPMTSIVYNEQFF.